A selection of T cell receptor beta chains follows, all from one sample in a study of blood T cell repertoires in COVID-19. This table comes from immunoSEQ multiplex PCR, and its TCRdb copy is limited to in-frame clones, with some not included. The sample includes about 200,000 clones, roughly four fifths of them seen just once. Sequences were obtained from peripheral blood. These receptors were collected from a woman aged 40 to 50 with acute or convalescent COVID-19. CDR3s include the opening cysteine and the closing phenylalanine or tryptophan.

>TRBJ1-6|TRBV19
CASSDLQGNKSPLHF
>TRBJ2-1|TRBV6-4
CASSDFVAGVNEQFF
>TRBJ2-2|TRBV9
CASSVHRDTGELFF
>TRBJ2-7|TRBV27
CASSLVQGVVEQYF
>TRBJ2-1|TRBV29-1
CSVKSSGIGEQFF
>TRBJ2-1|TRBV7-9
CASSLPGGLEQFF
>TRBJ2-3|TRBV7-8
CASSPEGGGGADTQYF
>TRBJ2-3|TRBV11-3
CASSLGTAPDTQYF
>TRBJ1-2|TRBV9
CASPGDRVRGYYGYTF
>TRBJ2-3|TRBV30
CAWSVIAGPDTQYF
>TRBJ2-3|TRBV10-2
CASRHRLANTDTQYF
>TRBJ2-3|TRBV15
CATSRVRTSGRNTQYF
>TRBJ2-7|TRBV18
CASSPAGQDNAYEQYF
>TRBJ2-7|TRBV3-1/TRBV3-2
CASSQGAILYEQYF
>TRBJ1-1|TRBV2
CASSDSQSGTLTEAFF
>TRBJ2-1|TRBV10-3
CAISPGLQYNEQFF
>TRBJ1-1|TRBV27
CASSLSAGVNTEAFF
>TRBJ1-2|TRBV30
CAWSVHNGVYTF
>TRBJ2-6|TRBV5-5
CASSYQGSGANVLTF
>TRBJ2-6|TRBV6-1
CASWEGSLVSGANVLTF
>TRBJ2-4|TRBV5-1
CASSSNPGGHRENIQYF
>TRBJ2-1|TRBV4-2
CASSQAKADGGAYEQFF
>TRBJ2-7|TRBV6-7
CASSNPLGGQGLHEQYF
>TRBJ1-2|TRBV19
CASSVGQVGRLYGYTF
>TRBJ1-5|TRBV30
CAWSASLDRQPQHF
>TRBJ1-5|TRBV28
CASSPPGTAYSNQPQHF
>TRBJ2-2|TRBV11-2
CASRLRRDTGELFF
>TRBJ1-5|TRBV18
CASSGSRGSNQPQHF
>TRBJ2-1|TRBV27
CASSFSPDSPDEQFF
>TRBJ1-2|TRBV7-2
CASSPRYGYTF
>TRBJ2-5|TRBV27
CASSLGGGALQETQYF
>TRBJ1-2|TRBV7-2
CASSLVGTGYGYTF
>TRBJ1-1|TRBV4-2
CASSQDPGGNTEAFF
>TRBJ2-2|TRBV4-1
CASSQDPGVGTGELFF
>TRBJ2-2|TRBV10-1
CASSAAAPTTNTGELFF
>TRBJ1-5|TRBV6-1
CASSANAGGQGGQPQHF
>TRBJ1-6|TRBV2
CASRQPGRGDNSPLHF
>TRBJ1-5|TRBV7-2
CASSLTRGQGYSQPQHF
>TRBJ1-5|TRBV2
CASNRGDNQPQHF
>TRBJ2-1|TRBV6-5
CASMVAGGHNEQFF
>TRBJ2-7|TRBV6-2/TRBV6-3
CASSSFQASTYEQYF
>TRBJ2-6|TRBV10-1
CASSESGSGANVLTF
>TRBJ1-2|TRBV21-1
CASSKDDCETPLNYGYTF
>TRBJ2-1|TRBV29-1
CSALPIGGFSYNEQFF
>TRBJ2-1|TRBV15
CATSSLQGSEQFF
>TRBJ1-5|TRBV18
CASSPRGYSNQPQHF
>TRBJ2-3|TRBV4-2
CASSRNLAVQRSRTDTQYF
>TRBJ1-5|TRBV10-1
CASSESIGSNQPQHF
>TRBJ2-1|TRBV19
CASSKQAGDGYNEQFF
>TRBJ2-7|TRBV19
CASSIGQNSYEQYF
>TRBJ2-5|TRBV28
CASSRQGGETQYF
>TRBJ1-1|TRBV30
CAWSVLQGGNTEAFF
>TRBJ2-3|TRBV16
CASSQRAGDDFGTDTQYF
>TRBJ1-1|TRBV5-6
CASSRIPTANTEAFF